A selection of T cell receptor beta chains follows, all from one sample in a study of blood T cell repertoires in COVID-19. Sequencing used immunoSEQ multiplex PCR; TCRdb keeps in-frame clones, though not all of them. This sample carries hundreds of thousands of clones, around 89% of them seen once, and the ten largest clones take 9.5%. The material sequenced was PBMCs or T cells enriched from blood (not recorded which). The source of these receptors is a woman aged 40 to 55 who had recovered from COVID-19. Each CDR3 is given with its conserved first and last residue. Each record gives: D gene, J gene, clone size, V gene, CDR3 protein, CDR3 DNA. The D gene is left open where the match is weak. The listing skips clone size in some rows; elsewhere it reads once, few, many or a size class.

TRBD2 TRBJ2-1 once TRBV3-1/TRBV3-2 CASSQDRASGSSSYNEQFF TGTGCCAGCAGCCAAGATCGGGCTAGCGGGAGCAGCTCCTACAATGAGCAGTTCTTC
NA TRBJ1-1 NA TRBV9 CASSLGPLPNTEAFF TGTGCCAGCAGCTTGGGGCCGCTCCCGAACACTGAAGCTTTCTTT
NA TRBJ2-2 few TRBV6-5 CASSSTYRVLGELFF TGTGCCAGCAGTTCTACTTACAGGGTTCTAGGGGAGCTGTTTTTT
NA TRBJ1-2 NA TRBV6-5 CASSYEGVGYTF TGTGCCAGCAGTTACGAGGGAGTTGGCTACACCTTC
TRBD1 TRBJ1-2 NA TRBV5-4 CASTPGQGNYNYGYTF TGTGCCAGCACCCCAGGACAGGGCAACTACAACTATGGCTACACCTTC
TRBD1 TRBJ1-5 NA TRBV6-6 CASSLSQGGSNQPQHF TGTGCCAGCAGTTTGAGTCAAGGGGGCAGCAATCAGCCCCAGCATTTT
NA TRBJ2-7 NA TRBV28 CASSFRQYF TGTGCCAGCAGTTTCAGGCAGTACTTC
NA TRBJ1-5 NA TRBV2 CASRLRLTDDSNQPQHF TGTGCCAGCAGGCTCCGATTGACAGACGATAGCAATCAGCCCCAGCATTTT
NA TRBJ1-4 NA TRBV19 CASLPRGATNEKLFF TGTGCCAGTCTGCCGCGGGGGGCAACTAATGAAAAACTGTTTTTT
NA TRBJ2-3 NA TRBV6-6 CASTVSTDTQYF TGTGCCAGCACTGTGTCGACAGATACGCAGTATTTT
NA TRBJ2-7 NA TRBV18 CASSPDRTYEQYF TGTGCCAGCTCACCAGACAGAACCTACGAGCAGTACTTC
NA TRBJ2-5 NA TRBV6-2/TRBV6-3 CASSYGAQQETQYF TGTGCCAGCAGTTACGGGGCACAGCAAGAGACCCAGTACTTC
NA TRBJ1-1 NA TRBV7-2 CASSFQVGGGRGTEAFF TGTGCCAGCAGCTTTCAAGTCGGCGGGGGGCGAGGGACTGAAGCTTTCTTT
NA TRBJ1-4 NA TRBV29-1 CSVLQSYNEKLFF TGCAGCGTTTTACAGTCCTATAATGAAAAACTGTTTTTT
TRBD1 TRBJ1-1 NA TRBV27 CASSLRQGRETEAFF TGTGCCAGCAGTCTACGACAGGGGCGGGAGACTGAAGCTTTCTTT
TRBD1 TRBJ1-6 NA TRBV28 CASSFFRGRSPLHF TGTGCCAGCAGTTTCTTCAGGGGGCGATCACCCCTCCACTTT
TRBD2 TRBJ2-7 NA TRBV19 CASRPGTSVSYEQYF TGTGCCAGTAGACCCGGGACTAGCGTCTCCTACGAGCAGTACTTC
TRBD1 TRBJ1-1 NA TRBV12-5 CASGLVIGTGGTEAFF TGTGCTAGTGGTTTGGTAATCGGGACAGGGGGGACTGAAGCTTTCTTT
NA TRBJ2-2 NA TRBV5-4 CASSRQNTGELFF TGTGCCAGCAGCCGACAGAACACCGGGGAGCTGTTTTTT
TRBD1 TRBJ2-4 NA TRBV28 CASSLPRTGVAKNIQYF TGTGCCAGCAGTTTGCCCCGGACAGGGGTTGCCAAAAACATTCAGTACTTC
NA TRBJ2-7 NA TRBV13 CASSLSDRWSYEQYF TGTGCCAGCAGCCTTTCCGACAGGTGGTCCTACGAGCAGTACTTC
NA TRBJ1-3 few TRBV15 CATSTWAPGGNTIYF TGTGCCACCAGCACCTGGGCTCCCGGCGGAAACACCATATATTTT